The clone carrying this T cell receptor (delta chain) was observed a handful of times. The antigen is unknown. This DNA translates differently at residue 13 from the TCRdb protein, which is that of a much larger clone; a read error is likely, and the protein shown is the DNA's own translation. This entry is derived from a study of γδ T cells in repeated Plasmodium falciparum infection. Study-level points and caveats: Many TCRgamma sequences overlapped between individuals in stable Vgamma9/Vdelta2+ repertoires.

Bulk repertoires came from Vgamma9/Vdelta2+ or Vdelta2-negative gammadelta T cells flow-sorted from PBMC. TCRdb ran CATT on the multiplex PCR reads. The sample has approximately 93,000 delta-chain clones, over 0.9% seen once. Per the germline V gene, CDR1 is GEAIGNYY and CDR2 is EKD. Germline trimming cut 0 bases from V and 1 base from J; bases unmatched to any gene: 10. This CDR3 has 19 amino acids. Sequencing was performed on gamma-delta T cells from blood. The clonotype was recovered from a pool of human donors (malaria-infected and uninfected, not separated). The chain combines TRDV2 with TRDJ1, with 13 positions matching TRDD3. In the absence of a J gene in TCRdb, the DNA was matched to germline to assign it here. The CDR3 protein is CACDTLLLGDTGFTDKLIF. The DNA for the CDR3 is TGTGCCTGTGACACCCTACTACTGGGGGATACGGGTTTCACCGATAAACTCATCTTT.